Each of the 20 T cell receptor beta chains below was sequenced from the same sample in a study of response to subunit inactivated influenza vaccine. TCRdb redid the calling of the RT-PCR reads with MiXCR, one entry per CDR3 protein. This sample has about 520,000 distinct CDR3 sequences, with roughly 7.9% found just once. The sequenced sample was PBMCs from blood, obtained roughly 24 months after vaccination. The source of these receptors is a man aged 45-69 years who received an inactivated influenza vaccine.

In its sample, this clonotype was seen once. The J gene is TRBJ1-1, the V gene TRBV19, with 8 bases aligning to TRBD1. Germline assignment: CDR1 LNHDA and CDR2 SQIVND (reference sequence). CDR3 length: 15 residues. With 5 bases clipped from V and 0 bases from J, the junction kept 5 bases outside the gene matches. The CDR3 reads CASSQRTGLNTEAFF. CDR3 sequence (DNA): TGTGCCAGTAGTCAAAGGACAGGGCTGAACACTGAAGCTTTCTTT.

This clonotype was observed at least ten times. CDR3 residues: CSVEPGQGGYEQFF. The CDR3 DNA reads TGCAGCGTCGAACCGGGACAGGGAGGGTATGAGCAGTTCTTC. J is TRBJ2-1 and V is TRBV29-1, with 9 bases lining up with TRBD1. In germline, CDR1 is SQVTM, CDR2 ANQGSEA. Trimming removed 6 bases from V and 8 bases from J; junction bases left unmatched: 11. The length of the CDR3 is 14 residues.

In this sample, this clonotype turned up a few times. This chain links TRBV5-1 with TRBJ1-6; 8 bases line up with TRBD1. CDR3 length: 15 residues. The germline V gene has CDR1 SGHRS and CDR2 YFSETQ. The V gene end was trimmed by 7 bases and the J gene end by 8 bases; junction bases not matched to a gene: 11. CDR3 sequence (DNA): TGCGCCAGCCAACAGAGACAGGGGAGGGATTCACCCCTCCACTTT. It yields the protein CASQQRQGRDSPLHF.

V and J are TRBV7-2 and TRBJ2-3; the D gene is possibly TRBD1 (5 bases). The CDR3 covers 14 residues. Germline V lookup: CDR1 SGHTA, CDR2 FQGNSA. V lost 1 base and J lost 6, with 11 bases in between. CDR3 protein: CASSLVRAWDTQYF. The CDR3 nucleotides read TGTGCCAGCAGCTTAGTCAGGGCTTGGGATACGCAGTATTTT.

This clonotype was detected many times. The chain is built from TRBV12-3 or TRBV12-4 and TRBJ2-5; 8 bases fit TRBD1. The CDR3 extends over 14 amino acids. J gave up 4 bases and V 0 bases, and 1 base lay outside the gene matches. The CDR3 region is CASSLAGQGETQYF. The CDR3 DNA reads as TGTGCCAGCAGTTTAGCCGGACAGGGAGAGACCCAGTACTTC.

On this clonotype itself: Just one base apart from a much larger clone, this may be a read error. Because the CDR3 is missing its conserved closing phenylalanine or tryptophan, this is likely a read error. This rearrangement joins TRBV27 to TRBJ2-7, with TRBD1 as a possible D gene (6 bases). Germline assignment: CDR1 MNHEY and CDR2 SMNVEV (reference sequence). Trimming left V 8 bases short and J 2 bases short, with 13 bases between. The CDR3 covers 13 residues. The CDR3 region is CASAGTPAYEQYS. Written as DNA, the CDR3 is TGTGCCAGCGCAGGGACACCAGCCTACGAGCAGTACTCC.

CDR3 loop: CASSRGQREAFF. The DNA of the CDR3 is TGTGCCAGCAGCCGAGGACAGAGGGAAGCTTTCTTT. The chain is built from TRBV7-9 and TRBJ1-1; D is possibly TRBD1 (6 bases). V shed 5 bases and J shed 8 bases, with 12 bases lying between them. The CDR3 is 12 residues long. From germline, CDR1 is SEHNR and CDR2 FQNEAQ (reference sequence).

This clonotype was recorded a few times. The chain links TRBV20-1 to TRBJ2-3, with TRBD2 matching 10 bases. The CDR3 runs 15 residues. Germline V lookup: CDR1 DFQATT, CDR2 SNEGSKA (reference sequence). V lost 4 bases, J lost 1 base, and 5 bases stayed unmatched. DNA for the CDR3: TGCAGTGCTACCCCTAGCGGGGGTCGCACAGATACGCAGTATTTT. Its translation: CSATPSGGRTDTQYF.

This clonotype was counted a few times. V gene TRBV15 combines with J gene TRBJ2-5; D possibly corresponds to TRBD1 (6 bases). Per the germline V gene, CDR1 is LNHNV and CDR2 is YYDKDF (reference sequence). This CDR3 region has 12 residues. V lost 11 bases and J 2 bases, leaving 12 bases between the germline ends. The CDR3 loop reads CAASTGQETQYF. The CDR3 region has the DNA TGTGCCGCGTCGACAGGACAAGAGACCCAGTACTTC.

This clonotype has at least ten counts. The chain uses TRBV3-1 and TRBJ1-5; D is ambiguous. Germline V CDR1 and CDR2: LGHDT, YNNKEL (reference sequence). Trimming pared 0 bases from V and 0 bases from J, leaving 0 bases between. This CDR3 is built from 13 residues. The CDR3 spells CASSQDSNQPQHF. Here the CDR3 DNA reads TGTGCCAGCAGCCAAGATAGCAATCAGCCCCAGCATTTT. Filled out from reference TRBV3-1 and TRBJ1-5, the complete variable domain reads DTAVSQTPKYLVTQMGNDKSIKCEQNLGHDTMYWYKQDSKKFLKIMFSYNNKELIINETVPNRFSPKSPDKAHLNLHINSLELGDSAVYFCASSQDSNQPQHFGDGTRLSIL.

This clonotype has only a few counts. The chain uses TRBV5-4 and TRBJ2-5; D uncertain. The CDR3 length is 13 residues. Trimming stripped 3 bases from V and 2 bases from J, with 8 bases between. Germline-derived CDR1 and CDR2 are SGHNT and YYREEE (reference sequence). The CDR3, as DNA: TGTGCCAGCAGCTACCAGATTCAAGAGACCCAGTACTTC. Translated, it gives CASSYQIQETQYF.

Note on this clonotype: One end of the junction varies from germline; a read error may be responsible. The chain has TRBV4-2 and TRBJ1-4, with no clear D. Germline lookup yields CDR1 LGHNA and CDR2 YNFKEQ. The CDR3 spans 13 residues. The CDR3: CASSQETKSGQLF. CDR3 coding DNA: TGTGCCAGCAGCCAAGAGACAAAATCGGGCCAACTTTTT.

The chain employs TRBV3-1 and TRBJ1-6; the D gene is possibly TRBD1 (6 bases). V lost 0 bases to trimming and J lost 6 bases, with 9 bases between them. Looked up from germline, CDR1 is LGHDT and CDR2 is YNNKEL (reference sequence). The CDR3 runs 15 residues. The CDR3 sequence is CASSQEPRGNSPLHF. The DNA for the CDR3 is TGTGCCAGCAGCCAAGAACCCAGGGGTAATTCACCCCTCCACTTT.

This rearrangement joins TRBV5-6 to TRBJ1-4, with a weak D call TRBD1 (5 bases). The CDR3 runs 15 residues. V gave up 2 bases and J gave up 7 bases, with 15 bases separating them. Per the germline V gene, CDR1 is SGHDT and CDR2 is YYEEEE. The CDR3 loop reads CASSFGTGLSEKLFF. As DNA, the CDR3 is TGTGCCAGCAGCTTCGGGACGGGATTGAGTGAAAAACTGTTTTTT.

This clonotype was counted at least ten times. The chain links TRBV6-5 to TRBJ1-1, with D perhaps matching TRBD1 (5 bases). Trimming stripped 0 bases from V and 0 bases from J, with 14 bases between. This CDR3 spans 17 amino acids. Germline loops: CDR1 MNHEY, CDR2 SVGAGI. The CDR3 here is CASSYSGTPTMNTEAFF. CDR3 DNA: TGTGCCAGCAGTTACTCCGGGACGCCTACGATGAACACTGAAGCTTTCTTT.

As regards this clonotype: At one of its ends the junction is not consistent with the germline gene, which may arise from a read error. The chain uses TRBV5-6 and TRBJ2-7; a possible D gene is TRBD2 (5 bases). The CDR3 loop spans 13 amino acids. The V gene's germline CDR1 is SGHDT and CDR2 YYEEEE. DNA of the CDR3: TGTGCCAGCAGCCCCGGGGTCTCCTGCGAGCAGTACTTC. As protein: CASSPGVSCEQYF.

The CDR3 loop reads CASSQQTLNTEAFF. CDR3 nucleotide sequence: TGCGCCAGCAGCCAACAGACCTTGAACACTGAAGCTTTCTTT. The chain recombines TRBV4-1 with TRBJ1-1; no clear D. The germline V and J ends were trimmed by 2 bases and 0 bases, with 7 bases remaining between them. Germline V gene data show CDR1 as MGHRA and CDR2 as YSYEKL. The CDR3 is made up of 14 amino acids.

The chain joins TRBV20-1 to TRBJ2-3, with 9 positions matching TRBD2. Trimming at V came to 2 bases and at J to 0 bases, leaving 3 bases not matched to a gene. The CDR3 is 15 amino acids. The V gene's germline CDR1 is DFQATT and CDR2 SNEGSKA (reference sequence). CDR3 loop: CSARPSGVSTDTQYF. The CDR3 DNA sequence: TGCAGTGCTAGACCTAGCGGGGTTAGCACAGATACGCAGTATTTT.

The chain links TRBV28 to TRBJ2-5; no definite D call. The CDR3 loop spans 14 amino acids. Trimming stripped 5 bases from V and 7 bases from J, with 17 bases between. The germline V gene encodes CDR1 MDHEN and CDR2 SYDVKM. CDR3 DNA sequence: TGTGCCAGCAGTCGGCGTCGCGGTTCGGGGACCCAGTACTTC. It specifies CASSRRRGSGTQYF.

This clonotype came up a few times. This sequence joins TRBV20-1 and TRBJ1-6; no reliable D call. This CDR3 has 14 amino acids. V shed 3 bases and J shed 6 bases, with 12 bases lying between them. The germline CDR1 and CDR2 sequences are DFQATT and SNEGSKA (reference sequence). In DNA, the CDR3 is TGCAGTGCTAGCAGGTCAACCCTTAATTCACCCCTCCACTTT. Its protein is CSASRSTLNSPLHF.